This T cell receptor beta chain stems from a study of T-cell reconstitution after alpha-beta-depleted transplantation in children (dated by TCRdb to the mid-2010s). Some background on the complete study: Using TCR repertoire profiling, the study followed T-cell immune reconstitution in a quantitative way in children after TCRalphabeta/CD19-depleted allogeneic hematopoietic cell transplantation. Beyond this particular receptor, the publication reports: Hyperexpanded clone frequencies declined over subsequent months; after one year, T-cell counts and TCRbeta diversity were mostly attributed to newly produced T cells. Apparently early alphabetaT-cell count recovery about two months after transplant reportedly relied on only several hundred rapidly expanded clones derived from non-depleted graft cells. The high TCRbeta diversity at day 60 in some patients was ascribed to recipient T cells and intrathymic progenitors that had survived conditioning.

The library was made by PCR. Reads for this sample came from an Illumina HiSeq 2500. TCR libraries were prepared with molecular barcoding, using unique molecular identifiers to normalize TCRbeta repertoire quantification. TCRdb took the public reads, trimmed them with fastp at Q25, ran MiXCR for clone calling and kept in-frame beta chains. For every CDR3 protein sequence, its rows merge into one entry that carries the most common genes and DNA. This sample is represented by just under 150,000 distinct CDR3 sequences; roughly 8.8% of them were singletons. Around 18% of the sample is held by the ten biggest clonotypes. For this chain, trimming is 6 bases at the V end and 1 base at the J end, and the number of junction bases without a gene match is 9. CDR1 and CDR2, per the germline V gene (reference sequence), are SGHNT and YYREEE. From the cysteine through the phenylalanine, the CDR3 covers 16 amino acids. Only CDR3 DNA is held: 48 bases, read in frame from base 1.

The treatment or condition label, as the study defines it: allogeneic hematopoietic cell transplantation with graft depleted of TCRalphabeta T cells and CD19 B cells. Transplant recipients were children who received TCRalphabeta/CD19-depleted allogeneic hematopoietic cell grafts. This clonotype was recorded at least ten times. Its antigen target is currently unknown. There are no base qualities to consult, and no much larger clone falls within one base. This TCR derives from a female patient aged 2-9 years who had a stem cell transplant for congenital amegakaryocytic thrombocytopenia, so the T cells may come from the graft donor. The V and J genes are TRBV5-4 and TRBJ2-3, and 9 junctional nucleotides match TRBD1. This specimen was PBMCs, mostly from graft donor cells, taken 180 days after TCRalphabeta/CD19-depleted stem cell transplant. The DNA sequence reads TGTGCCAGCACCCCCCTAGGGGACAGGGGCACAGATACGCAGTATTTT. This is translated as CASTPLGDRGTDTQYF.